This TCR beta chain was recorded in a study of T cell responses to AZD1222 COVID-19 vaccine. Points from the study as a whole: Elevations in Spike-specific TCR breadth and depth followed administration of two AZD1222 doses. Vaccine-related CD4 TCRs covered spike, predominating at 160-218 and 743-854. Clonal diversity may have been underestimated, and the donors were mostly white British, with more females than males.

From germline, CDR1 is SGHDT and CDR2 YYEEEE. V dropped 4 bases and J dropped 7; count of bases not matched to a gene: 2. This CDR3 is 13 amino acids long. The protocol was immunoSEQ multiplex PCR, while the TCRdb copy is restricted to in-frame clones and leaves out a portion. This table has about 45,000 clones, 65% to 85% appearing once. Concerning this clone: The antigen is undetermined.

The source material was peripheral blood, sampled 28 days after the second AZD1222 dose. This chain joins TRBV5-6 and TRBJ1-6; 7 bases match TRBD1. This sequence originates from an adult who received the AZD1222 COVID-19 vaccine. The CDR3 reads CASSLGQNSPLHF. As DNA, the CDR3 is TGTGCCAGCAGCCTGGGACAGAATTCACCCCTCCACTTT.